This TCR beta chain was recorded in a study of CD8 T cells in Susac syndrome. Overall study findings and caveats: The study's TCR sequencing and HLA analysis drew on a certain number of individuals. That number was acknowledged as relatively small.

With regard to this clonotype: Its target is not known.

Sequencing targeted TCR beta in T cells from blood (CD8+ and CD4+). The CDR3 has 13 residues. V dropped 3 bases and J dropped 12 bases, with 18 bases sitting between them. Germline assignment: CDR1 DFQATT and CDR2 SNEGSKA (reference sequence). It was with random hexamers that about 0.45 to 1 ug RNA was reverse transcribed. Using its own MiXCR run on the immunoSEQ multiplex PCR reads, TCRdb lists one record per CDR3 protein. The top ten clones hold roughly 0.17% of a sample with about 300,000 distinct CDR3 sequences, about 89% of them seen once. What was sequenced was CD8+ T cells from PBMCs. The clonotype was recovered from a human donor with multiple sclerosis. V is TRBV20-1 and J is TRBJ2-1, with a possible D match to TRBD2 (5 bases). DNA of the CDR3: TGCAGTGCTAGGGAGCCCAAAACTAGAGCGCAGTTCTTC. Translation gives CSAREPKTRAQFF.